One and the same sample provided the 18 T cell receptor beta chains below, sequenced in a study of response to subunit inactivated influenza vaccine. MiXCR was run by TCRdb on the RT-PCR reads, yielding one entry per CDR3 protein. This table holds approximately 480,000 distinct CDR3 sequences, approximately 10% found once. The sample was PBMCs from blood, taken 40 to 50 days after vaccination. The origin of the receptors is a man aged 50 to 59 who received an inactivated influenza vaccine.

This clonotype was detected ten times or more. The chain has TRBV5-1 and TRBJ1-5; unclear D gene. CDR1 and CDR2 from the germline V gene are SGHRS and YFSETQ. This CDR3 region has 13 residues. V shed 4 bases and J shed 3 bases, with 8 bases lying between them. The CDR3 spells CASSPYVNQPQHF. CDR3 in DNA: TGCGCCAGCAGCCCGTACGTCAATCAGCCCCAGCATTTT.

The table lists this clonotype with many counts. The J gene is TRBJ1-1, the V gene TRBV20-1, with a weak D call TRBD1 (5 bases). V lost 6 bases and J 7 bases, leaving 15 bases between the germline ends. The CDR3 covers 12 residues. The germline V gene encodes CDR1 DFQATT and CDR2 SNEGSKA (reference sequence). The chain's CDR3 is CSADGGNIEAFF. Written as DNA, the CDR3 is TGCAGTGCGGATGGGGGGAATATTGAAGCTTTCTTT.

The CDR3, as DNA: TGTGCCAGCAGCCCAGCCTATAATTCACCCCTCCACTTT. This encodes CASSPAYNSPLHF. The chain recombines TRBV11-2 with TRBJ1-6; no firm D call. V was shortened by 5 bases and J by 2 bases, with 4 bases between the two germline ends. CDR1 SGHAT and CDR2 FQNNGV come from the germline V gene. This CDR3 has 13 amino acids.

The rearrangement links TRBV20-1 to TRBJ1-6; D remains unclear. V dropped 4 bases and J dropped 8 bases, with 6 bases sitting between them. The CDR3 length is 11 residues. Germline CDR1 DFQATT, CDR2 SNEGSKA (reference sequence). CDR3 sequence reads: CSAKTDSPLHF. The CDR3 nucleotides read TGCAGTGCTAAAACAGATTCACCCCTCCACTTT.

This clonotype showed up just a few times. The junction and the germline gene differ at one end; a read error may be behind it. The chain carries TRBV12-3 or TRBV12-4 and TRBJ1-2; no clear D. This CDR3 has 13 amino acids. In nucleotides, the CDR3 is TGTGCCAGCAGTTTAGCTCGAACCGTGGGGTCCCTCTTC. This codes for CASSLARTVGSLF.

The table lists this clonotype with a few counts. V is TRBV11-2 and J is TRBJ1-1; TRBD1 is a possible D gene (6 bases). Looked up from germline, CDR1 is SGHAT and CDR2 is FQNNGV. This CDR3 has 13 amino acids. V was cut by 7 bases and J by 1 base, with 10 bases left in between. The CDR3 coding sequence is TGTGCCAGCACCTTGGGACAGAACACTGAAGCTTTCTTT. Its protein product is CASTLGQNTEAFF.

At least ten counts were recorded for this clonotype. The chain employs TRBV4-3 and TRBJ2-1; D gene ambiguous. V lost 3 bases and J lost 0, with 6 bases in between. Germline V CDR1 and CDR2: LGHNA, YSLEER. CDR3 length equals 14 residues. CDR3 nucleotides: TGCGCCAGCAGCCATTCCCACTCCTACAATGAGCAGTTCTTC. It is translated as CASSHSHSYNEQFF.

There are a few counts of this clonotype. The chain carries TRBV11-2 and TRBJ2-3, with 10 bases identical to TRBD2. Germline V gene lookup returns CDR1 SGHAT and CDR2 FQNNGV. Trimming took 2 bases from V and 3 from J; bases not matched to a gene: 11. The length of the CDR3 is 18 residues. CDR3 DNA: TGTGCCAGCAGCTTACGGAGCGGGGGGGTGGCTAAGACAGATACGCAGTATTTT. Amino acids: CASSLRSGGVAKTDTQYF.

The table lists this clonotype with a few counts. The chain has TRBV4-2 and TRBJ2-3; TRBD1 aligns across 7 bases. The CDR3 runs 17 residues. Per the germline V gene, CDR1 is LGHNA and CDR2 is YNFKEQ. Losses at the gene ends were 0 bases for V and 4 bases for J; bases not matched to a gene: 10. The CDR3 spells CASSQDLKTGSADTQYF. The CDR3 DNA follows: TGTGCCAGCAGCCAAGATCTGAAGACAGGGTCGGCAGATACGCAGTATTTT.

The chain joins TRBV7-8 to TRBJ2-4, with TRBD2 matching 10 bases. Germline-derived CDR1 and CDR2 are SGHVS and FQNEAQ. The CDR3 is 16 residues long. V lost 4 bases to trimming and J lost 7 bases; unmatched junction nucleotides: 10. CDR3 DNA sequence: TGTGCCAGCAGCTCTTTCCCACTAGCGGGGAACAACATTCAGTACTTC. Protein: CASSSFPLAGNNIQYF.

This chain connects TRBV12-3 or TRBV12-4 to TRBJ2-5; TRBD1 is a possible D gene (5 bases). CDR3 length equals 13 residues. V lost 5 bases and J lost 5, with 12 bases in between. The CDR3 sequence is CASSTTGAETQYF. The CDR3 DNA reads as TGTGCCAGCAGTACAACAGGAGCGGAGACCCAGTACTTC.

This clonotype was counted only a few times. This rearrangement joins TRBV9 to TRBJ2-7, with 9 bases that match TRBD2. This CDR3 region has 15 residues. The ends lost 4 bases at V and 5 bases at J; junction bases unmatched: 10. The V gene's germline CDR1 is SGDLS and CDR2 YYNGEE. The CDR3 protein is CASSPAGTSLNEQYF. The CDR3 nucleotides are TGTGCCAGCAGCCCAGCCGGGACTAGCCTCAACGAGCAGTACTTC. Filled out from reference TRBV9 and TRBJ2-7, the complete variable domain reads DSGVTQTPKHLITATGQRVTLRCSPRSGDLSVYWYQQSLDQGLQFLIQYYNGEERAKGNILERFSAQQFPDLHSELNLSSLELGDSALYFCASSPAGTSLNEQYFGPGTRLTVT.

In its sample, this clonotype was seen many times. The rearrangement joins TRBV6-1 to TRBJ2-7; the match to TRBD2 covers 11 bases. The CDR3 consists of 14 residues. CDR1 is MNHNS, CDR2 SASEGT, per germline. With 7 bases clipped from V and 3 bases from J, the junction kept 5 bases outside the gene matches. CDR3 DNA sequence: TGTGCCAGCAAGACCCTAGCGGGGGGCTACGAGCAGTACTTC. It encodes CASKTLAGGYEQYF.

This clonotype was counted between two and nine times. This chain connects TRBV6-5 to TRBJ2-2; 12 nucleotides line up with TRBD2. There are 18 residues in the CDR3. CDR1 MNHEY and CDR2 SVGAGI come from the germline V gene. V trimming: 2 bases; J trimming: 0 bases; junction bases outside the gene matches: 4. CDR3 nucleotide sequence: TGTGCCAGCAGTTACCCGACTAGCGGGAGATCGAACACCGGGGAGCTGTTTTTT. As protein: CASSYPTSGRSNTGELFF.

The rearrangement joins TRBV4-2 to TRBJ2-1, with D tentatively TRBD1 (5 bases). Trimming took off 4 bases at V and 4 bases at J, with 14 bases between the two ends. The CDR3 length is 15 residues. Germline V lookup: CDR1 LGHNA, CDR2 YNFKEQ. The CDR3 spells CASSPTVSRYNEQFF. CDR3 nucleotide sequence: TGTGCCAGCAGCCCGACAGTTAGTAGATACAATGAGCAGTTCTTC.

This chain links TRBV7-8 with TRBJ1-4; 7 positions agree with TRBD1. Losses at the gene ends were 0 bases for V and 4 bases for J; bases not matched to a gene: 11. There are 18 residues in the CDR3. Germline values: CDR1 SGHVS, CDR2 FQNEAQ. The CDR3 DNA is TGTGCCAGCAGCTTAGCCTCCCCAGGGGGGCGATTTAATGAAAAACTGTTTTTT. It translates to CASSLASPGGRFNEKLFF.

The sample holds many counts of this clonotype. CDR3 sequence: CASSLGNPGDTQYF. CDR3 DNA sequence: TGCGCCAGCAGCTTGGGAAACCCGGGAGATACGCAGTATTTT. The V call is TRBV5-1, the J call TRBJ2-3; D not certain. Germline V gene lookup returns CDR1 SGHRS and CDR2 YFSETQ. This CDR3 is built from 14 residues. The V gene lost 0 bases and the J gene lost 5 bases, with 10 bases spanning the gap.

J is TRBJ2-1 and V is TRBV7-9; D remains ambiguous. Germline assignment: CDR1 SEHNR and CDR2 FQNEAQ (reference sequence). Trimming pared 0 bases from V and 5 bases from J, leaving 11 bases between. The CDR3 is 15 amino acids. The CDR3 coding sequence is TGTGCCAGCAGCTTAGCGGTTAGGACGGACAATGAGCAGTTCTTC. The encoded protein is CASSLAVRTDNEQFF.